A selection of T cell receptor beta chains follows, all from one sample in a study of cytomegalovirus exposure and HLA in healthy donors. This table comes from immunoSEQ multiplex PCR, and its TCRdb copy is limited to in-frame clones, with some not included. The sample holds about 140,000 clones, roughly four fifths seen once. The specimen sequenced was PBMCs. The receptors originated from a human donor in good health. Each CDR3 is given with its conserved first and last residue. The D gene is left open where the match is weak. Where a row states a size, it is once, few, many or the class of an expanded clone; other rows omit it.

>TRBV4-1|TRBJ2-7|-|-
CASSQERVEGEQYF
TGCGCCAGCAGCCAAGAAAGGGTGGAGGGCGAGCAGTACTTC
>TRBV7-9|TRBJ2-7|TRBD1|-
CASSHSGTGLEQYF
TGTGCCAGCAGCCATTCCGGGACAGGGCTCGAGCAGTACTTC
>TRBV21-1|TRBJ2-7|-|-
CASSRQSYEQYF
TGTGCCAGCAGCCGTCAGTCCTACGAGCAGTACTTC
>TRBV6-6|TRBJ2-1|-|few
CASTPHGANEQFF
TGTGCCAGCACCCCACATGGGGCCAATGAGCAGTTCTTC
>TRBV5-4|TRBJ2-7|TRBD1|-
CASSLPGTDFSYEQYF
TGTGCCAGCAGCTTGCCCGGGACAGACTTTTCCTACGAGCAGTACTTC
>TRBV15|TRBJ1-2|-|-
CATNPGLNYGYTF
TGTGCCACTAACCCGGGACTTAACTATGGCTACACCTTC
>TRBV5-1|TRBJ2-6|-|-
CASSLGGLRSGANVLTF
TGCGCCAGCAGCTTGGGGGGGCTTCGCTCTGGGGCCAACGTCCTGACTTTC
>TRBV27|TRBJ1-2|-|-
CASSFEGRGGYTF
TGTGCCAGCAGTTTTGAGGGGAGGGGAGGCTACACCTTC
>TRBV5-6|TRBJ2-7|TRBD1|-
CASSPGTGYYEQYF
TGTGCCAGCAGCCCCGGGACAGGATACTACGAGCAGTACTTC
>TRBV5-1|TRBJ2-7|TRBD1|-
CASSLGRDRKTYEQYF
TGCGCCAGCAGCTTGGGGCGGGACAGGAAGACCTACGAGCAGTACTTC
>TRBV5-4|TRBJ2-2|TRBD2|-
CASRGGTSGNGGELFF
TGTGCCAGCAGAGGGGGGACTAGCGGGAATGGCGGGGAGCTGTTTTTT
>TRBV28|TRBJ1-2|TRBD1|-
CASSPNPGTGGIYGYTF
TGTGCCAGCAGTCCAAACCCGGGGACAGGGGGAATCTATGGCTACACCTTC
>TRBV13|TRBJ2-1|TRBD2|once
CASSPLLWTSGRIEQFF
TGTGCCAGCAGCCCCCTACTTTGGACTAGCGGGAGGATTGAGCAGTTCTTC
>TRBV4-1|TRBJ2-5|-|-
CASSQVGPETQYF
TGCGCCAGCAGCCAAGTGGGGCCGGAGACCCAGTACTTC
>TRBV27|TRBJ2-3|TRBD2|-
CASSASGGSDTQYF
TGTGCCAGCAGTGCTAGCGGGGGGTCAGATACGCAGTATTTT
>TRBV28|TRBJ1-4|-|-
CASSLHGGETEKLFF
TGTGCCAGCAGTTTACACGGAGGGGAGACTGAAAAACTGTTTTTT
>TRBV6-1|TRBJ2-3|-|-
CASSEGPGSDTQYF
TGTGCCAGCAGTGAAGGCCCGGGTTCAGATACGCAGTATTTT
>TRBV2|TRBJ2-5|-|-
CASREQRARETQYF
TGTGCCAGCAGAGAACAGAGGGCTAGGGAGACCCAGTACTTC
>TRBV20-1|TRBJ2-7|-|-
CSARGPYEQYF
TGCAGTGCTAGAGGTCCGTACGAGCAGTACTTC
>TRBV4-1|TRBJ1-2|-|-
CASSQDPTANYGYTF
TGCGCCAGCAGCCAAGACCCGACAGCTAACTATGGCTACACCTTC
>TRBV9|TRBJ1-4|TRBD1|-
CASSVEGARYEKLFF
TGTGCCAGCAGCGTAGAGGGGGCTCGATACGAAAAACTGTTTTTT
>TRBV9|TRBJ2-5|TRBD2|few
CASSASGRVETQYF
TGTGCCAGCAGCGCTAGCGGGAGGGTAGAGACCCAGTACTTC
>TRBV10-3|TRBJ1-2|-|-
CAISERAGINYGYTF
TGTGCCATCAGTGAGAGGGCAGGGATTAACTATGGCTACACCTTC
>TRBV25-1|TRBJ2-2|TRBD2|few
CASSAGLAFIGELFF
TGTGCCAGCAGTGCGGGACTAGCGTTCATCGGGGAGCTGTTTTTT
>TRBV4-1|TRBJ1-4|-|once
CASSLSEELNEKLFF
TGCGCCAGCAGCCTTTCGGAGGAGCTTAATGAAAAACTGTTTTTT
>TRBV6-6|TRBJ1-4|-|-
CASTGGRGEKLFF
TGTGCCAGCACCGGGGGGCGCGGGGAAAAACTGTTTTTC
>TRBV11-2|TRBJ1-2|-|-
CASSAGTGRRYGYTF
TGTGCCAGCAGCGCGGGGACCGGACGTCGCTATGGCTACACCTTC
>TRBV6-1|TRBJ1-2|TRBD1|-
CASSEGTGAVGYTF
TGTGCCAGCAGTGAGGGGACAGGGGCGGTTGGCTACACCTTC
>TRBV10-3|TRBJ1-4|TRBD1|-
CAISQGADEKLFF
TGTGCCATCAGCCAGGGGGCAGATGAAAAACTGTTTTTT
>TRBV5-4|TRBJ2-3|-|-
CASSFNTDTQYF
TGTGCCAGCAGCTTCAACACAGATACGCAGTATTTT
>TRBV10-2|TRBJ1-5|-|-
CASSLGAQNQPQHF
TGCGCCAGTTCACTGGGGGCCCAAAATCAGCCCCAGCATTTT
>TRBV4-1|TRBJ1-5|TRBD1|-
CASSRRDPGQRVNQPQHF
TGCGCCAGCAGCCGGAGAGATCCGGGACAGCGAGTCAATCAGCCCCAGCATTTT
>TRBV27|TRBJ1-5|TRBD1|few
CASSYGQGNQPQHF
TGTGCCAGCAGTTACGGACAGGGCAATCAGCCCCAGCATTTT
>TRBV13|TRBJ2-1|-|-
CASYLAGTYNEQFF
TGTGCCAGTTATTTGGCGGGAACCTACAATGAGCAGTTCTTC
>TRBV7-6|TRBJ2-7|-|-
CASSLWAGSFYEQYF
TGTGCCAGCAGCTTATGGGCGGGCAGCTTCTACGAGCAGTACTTC
>TRBV6-5|TRBJ2-2|-|-
CASSYGINTGELFF
TGTGCCAGCAGTTACGGCATCAACACCGGGGAGCTGTTTTTT
>TRBV4-2|TRBJ1-2|-|-
CASIPQLDSVHGYTF
TGTGCCAGCATCCCCCAACTGGACAGTGTGCATGGCTACACCTTC
>TRBV4-2|TRBJ1-1|TRBD1|-
CASSQGQENTEAFF
TGTGCCAGCAGCCAGGGACAGGAGAACACTGAAGCTTTCTTT
>TRBV5-1|TRBJ1-1|-|few
CASSLQDNTEAFF
TGCGCCAGCAGCTTACAGGACAACACTGAAGCTTTCTTT
>TRBV5-5|TRBJ2-7|-|-
CASSQQGCEQYF
TGTGCCAGCAGCCAACAGGGTTGCGAGCAGTACTTC
>TRBV11-2|TRBJ1-1|-|-
CASRQGGVEAFF
TGTGCCAGCAGACAAGGGGGGGTGGAAGCTTTCTTT
>TRBV5-4|TRBJ2-1|TRBD2|-
CASSLGDYLSYNEQFF
TGTGCCAGCAGCTTGGGGGACTACCTTTCCTACAATGAGCAGTTCTTC
>TRBV6-1|TRBJ1-3|-|few
CASRGAPGNTIYF
TGTGCCAGCAGAGGGGCCCCTGGAAACACCATATATTTT
>TRBV6-1|TRBJ2-2|-|few
CASDSASEAGELFF
TGTGCCAGCGATTCGGCTAGCGAGGCCGGGGAGCTGTTTTTT
>TRBV30|TRBJ2-7|-|few
CAWSVYGVEQYF
TGTGCCTGGAGTGTTTACGGGGTCGAGCAGTACTTC
>TRBV6-5|TRBJ1-5|-|-
CASSIRRQLDQPQHF
TGTGCCAGCAGCATACGCCGACAGCTGGATCAGCCCCAGCATTTT
>TRBV11-3|TRBJ2-1|TRBD2|-
CASSRRLAGEYNEQFF
TGTGCCAGCAGCCGACGACTAGCGGGGGAATACAATGAGCAGTTCTTC
>TRBV7-8|TRBJ2-2|-|-
CASSLLVGGELFF
TGTGCCAGCAGCTTATTAGTTGGCGGGGAGCTGTTTTTT
>TRBV10-3|TRBJ1-1|-|once
CAISEPGLTMNTEAFF
TGTGCCATCAGTGAGCCGGGACTCACAATGAACACTGAAGCTTTCTTT
>TRBV29-1|TRBJ1-5|-|-
CSVQSRRGPQHF
TGCAGCGTCCAGTCTCGTAGGGGACCCCAGCATTTT